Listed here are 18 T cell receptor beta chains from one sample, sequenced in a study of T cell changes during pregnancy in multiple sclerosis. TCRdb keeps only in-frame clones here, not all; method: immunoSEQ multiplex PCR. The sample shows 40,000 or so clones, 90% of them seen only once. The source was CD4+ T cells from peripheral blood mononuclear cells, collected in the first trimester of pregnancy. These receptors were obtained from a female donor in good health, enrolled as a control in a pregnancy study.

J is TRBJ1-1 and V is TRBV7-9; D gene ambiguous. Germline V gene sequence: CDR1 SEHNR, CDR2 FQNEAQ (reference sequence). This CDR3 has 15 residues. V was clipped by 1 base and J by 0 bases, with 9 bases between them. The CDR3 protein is CASSLGRYLNTEAFF. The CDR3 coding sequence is TGTGCCAGCAGCTTAGGGAGGTACCTGAACACTGAAGCTTTCTTT.

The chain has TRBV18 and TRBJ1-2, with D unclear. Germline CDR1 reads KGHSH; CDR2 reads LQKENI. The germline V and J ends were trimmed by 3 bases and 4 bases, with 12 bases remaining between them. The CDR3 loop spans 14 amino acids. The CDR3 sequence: CASSPIDKIYGYTF. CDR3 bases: TGTGCCAGCTCACCCATTGACAAGATCTATGGCTACACCTTC.

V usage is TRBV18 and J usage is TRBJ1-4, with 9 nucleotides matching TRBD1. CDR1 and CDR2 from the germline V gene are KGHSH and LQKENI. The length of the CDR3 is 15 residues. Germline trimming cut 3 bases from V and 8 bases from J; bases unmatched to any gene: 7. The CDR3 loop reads CASSPGRTGDEKLFF. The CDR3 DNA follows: TGTGCCAGCTCACCGGGGAGGACAGGGGACGAAAAACTGTTTTTT.

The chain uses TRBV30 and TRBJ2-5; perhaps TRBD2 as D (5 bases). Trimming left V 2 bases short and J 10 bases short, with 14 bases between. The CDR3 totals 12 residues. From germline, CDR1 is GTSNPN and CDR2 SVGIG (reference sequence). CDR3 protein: CAWSRGAGDQYF. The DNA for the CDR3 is TGTGCCTGGAGTCGGGGAGCCGGGGACCAGTACTTC. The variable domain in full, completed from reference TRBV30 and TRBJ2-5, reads SQTIHQWPATLVQPVGSPLSLECTVEGTSNPNLYWYRQAAGRGLQLLFYSVGIGQISSEVPQNLSASRPQDRQFILSSKKLLLSDSGFYLCAWSRGAGDQYFGPGTRLLVL.

Here the CDR3 DNA reads TGTGCCAGCAGTTACTCCCCCCACGGGGGGCCGCACAATGAGCAGTTCTTC. Protein: CASSYSPHGGPHNEQFF. V gene TRBV6-7 combines with J gene TRBJ2-1; a possible D gene is TRBD2 (7 bases). TRBV6-7 is an ORF for which the function is uncertain. V was cut by 0 bases and J by 5 bases, with 17 bases left in between. The CDR3 sequence is 17 residues long.

The CDR3 DNA is TGTGCCAGCTCACCCCCTAGTTCCTACGAGCAGTACTTC. This translates into CASSPPSSYEQYF. The chain links TRBV18 to TRBJ2-7; D is unresolved. Germline V gives CDR1 KGHSH, CDR2 LQKENI. Trimming stripped 3 bases from V and 1 base from J, with 7 bases between. The CDR3 is 13 amino acids.

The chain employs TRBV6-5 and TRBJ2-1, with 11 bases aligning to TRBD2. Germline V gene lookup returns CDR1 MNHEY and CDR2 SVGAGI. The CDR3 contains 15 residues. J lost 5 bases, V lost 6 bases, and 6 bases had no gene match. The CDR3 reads CASSSLAGGDNEQFF. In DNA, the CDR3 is TGTGCCAGCAGCAGTCTAGCGGGGGGCGACAATGAGCAGTTCTTC.

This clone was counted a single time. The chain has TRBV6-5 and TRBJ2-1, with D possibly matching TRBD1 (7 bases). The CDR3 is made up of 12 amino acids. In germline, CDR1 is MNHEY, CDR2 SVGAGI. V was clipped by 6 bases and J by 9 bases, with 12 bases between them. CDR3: CASRRQGGEQFF. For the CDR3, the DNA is TGTGCCAGCAGGCGACAGGGAGGTGAGCAGTTCTTC.

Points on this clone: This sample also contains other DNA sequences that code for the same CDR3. In DNA, the CDR3 is TGTGCCAGCAGCTTAGGGTTAGCCCAAGAGACCCAGTACTTC. Encoded protein: CASSLGLAQETQYF. J is TRBJ2-5 and V is TRBV7-9; no firm D call. This CDR3 region has 14 residues. Looked up from germline, CDR1 is SEHNR and CDR2 is FQNEAQ (reference sequence). Between the trimmed V and J ends, which lost 1 base and 1 base, there was a span of 7 bases.

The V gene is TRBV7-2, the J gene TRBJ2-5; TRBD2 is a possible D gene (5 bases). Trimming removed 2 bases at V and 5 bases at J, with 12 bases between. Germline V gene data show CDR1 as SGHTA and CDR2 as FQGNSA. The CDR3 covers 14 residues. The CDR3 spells CASSLLARRETQYF. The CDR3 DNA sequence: TGTGCCAGCAGCTTATTGGCCCGGAGGGAGACCCAGTACTTC.

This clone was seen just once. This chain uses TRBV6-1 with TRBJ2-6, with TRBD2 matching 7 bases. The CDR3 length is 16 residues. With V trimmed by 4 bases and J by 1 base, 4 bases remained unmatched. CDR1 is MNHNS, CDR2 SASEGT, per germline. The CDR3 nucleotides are TGTGCCAGCAGTGGGTGGGGAGGGTCTGGGGCCAACGTCCTGACTTTC. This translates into CASSGWGGSGANVLTF.

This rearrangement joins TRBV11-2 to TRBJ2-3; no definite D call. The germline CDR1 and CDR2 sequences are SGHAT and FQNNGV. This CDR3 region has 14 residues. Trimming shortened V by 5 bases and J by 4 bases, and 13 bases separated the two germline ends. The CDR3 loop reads CASSHSGYSDTQYF. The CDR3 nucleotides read TGTGCCAGCAGCCACAGTGGGTACTCAGATACGCAGTATTTT.

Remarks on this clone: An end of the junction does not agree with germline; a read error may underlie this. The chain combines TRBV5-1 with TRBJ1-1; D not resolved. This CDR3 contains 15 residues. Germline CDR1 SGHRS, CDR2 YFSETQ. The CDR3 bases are TGCGCCAGCAGCTTGGGGAGGCCACAGAACGCTGAAGCTTTCTTT. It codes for CASSLGRPQNAEAFF.

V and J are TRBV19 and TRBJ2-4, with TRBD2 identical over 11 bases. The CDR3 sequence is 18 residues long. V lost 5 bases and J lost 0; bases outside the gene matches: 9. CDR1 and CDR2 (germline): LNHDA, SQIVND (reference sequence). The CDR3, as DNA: TGTGCCAGTAGTTCCCCAGGGACTAGCGGACTAGCCAAAAACATTCAGTACTTC. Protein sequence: CASSSPGTSGLAKNIQYF.

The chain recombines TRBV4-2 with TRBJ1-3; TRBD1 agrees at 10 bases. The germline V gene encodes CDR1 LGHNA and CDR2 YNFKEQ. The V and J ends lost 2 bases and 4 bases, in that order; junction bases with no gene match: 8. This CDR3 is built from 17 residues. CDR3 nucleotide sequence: TGTGCCAGCAGCCAATCCCGACAGGGGGCGCGAGGAAACACCATATATTTT. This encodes CASSQSRQGARGNTIYF.

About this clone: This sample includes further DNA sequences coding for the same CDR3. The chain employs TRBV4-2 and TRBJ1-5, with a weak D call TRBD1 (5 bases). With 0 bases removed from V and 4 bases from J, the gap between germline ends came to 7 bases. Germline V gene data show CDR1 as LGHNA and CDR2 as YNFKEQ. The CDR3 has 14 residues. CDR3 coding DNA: TGTGCCAGCAGCCAAGATCGGGGGAATCAGCCCCAGCATTTT. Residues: CASSQDRGNQPQHF.

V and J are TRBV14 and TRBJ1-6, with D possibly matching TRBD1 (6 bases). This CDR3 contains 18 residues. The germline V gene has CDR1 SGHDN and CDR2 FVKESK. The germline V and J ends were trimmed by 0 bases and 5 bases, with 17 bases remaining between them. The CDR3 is CASSQELFRTADNSPLHF. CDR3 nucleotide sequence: TGTGCCAGCAGCCAAGAATTGTTCCGGACAGCCGATAATTCACCCCTCCACTTT. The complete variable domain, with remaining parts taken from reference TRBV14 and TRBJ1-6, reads EAGVTQFPSHSVIEKGQTVTLRCDPISGHDNLYWYRRVMGKEIKFLLHFVKESKQDESGMPNNRFLAERTGGTYSTLKVQPAELEDSGVYFCASSQELFRTADNSPLHFGNGTRLTVT.

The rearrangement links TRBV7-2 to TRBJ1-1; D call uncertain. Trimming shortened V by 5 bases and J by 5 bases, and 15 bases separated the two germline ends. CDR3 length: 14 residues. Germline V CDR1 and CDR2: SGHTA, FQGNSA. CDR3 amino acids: CASSPGILGTEAFF. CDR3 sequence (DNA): TGTGCCAGCAGCCCCGGGATATTAGGAACTGAAGCTTTCTTT.